This T cell receptor (beta chain) was captured by sequencing in a study of shared clonotypes between healthy human individuals. Study-wide points: Sample collection involved blood only; tissue repertoires are likely different. Limitation of the genetic and exposure-history diversity represented came from the few donors. Larger estimated richness was generally recorded for naive subsets relative to memory subsets.

This clone was seen a handful of times. Its target is unknown. V was pared by 0 bases and J by 1 base, with 9 bases between. The germline CDR1 and CDR2 sequences are ENHRY and SYGVKD. This CDR3 region has 15 residues. Using immunoSEQ multiplex PCR, the repertoire was profiled, and TCRdb retains in-frame clones only, with some absent. The sample carries approximately 1,000,000 clones, approximately 75% recorded once. The sequence was collected from a man between 18 and 29 years old in good health. Some clones in this sample may be carry-over from other donors' samples. Sequencing used memory CD4+ T cells from PBMCs. Subset described: CD45RA-negative fraction. The V call is TRBV10-3, the J call TRBJ1-1; D not certain. CDR3 nucleotide sequence: TGTGCCATCAGTGAGTCGGGTCAGGAGAACACTGAAGCTTTCTTT. Amino acids: CAISESGQENTEAFF.